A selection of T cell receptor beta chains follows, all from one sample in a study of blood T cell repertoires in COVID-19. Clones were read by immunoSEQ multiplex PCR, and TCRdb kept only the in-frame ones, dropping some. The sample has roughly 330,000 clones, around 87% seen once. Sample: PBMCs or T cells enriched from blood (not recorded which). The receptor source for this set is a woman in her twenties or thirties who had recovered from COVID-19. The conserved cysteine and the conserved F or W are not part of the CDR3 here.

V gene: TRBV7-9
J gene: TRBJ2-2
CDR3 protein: ASSFRGRTGELF

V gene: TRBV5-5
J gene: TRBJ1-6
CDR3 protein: ASSTRTGGRYSPLH

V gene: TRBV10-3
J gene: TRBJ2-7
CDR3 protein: AISEGSSYEQY

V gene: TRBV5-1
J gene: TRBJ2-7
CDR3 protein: ASSLYSGGPYEQY

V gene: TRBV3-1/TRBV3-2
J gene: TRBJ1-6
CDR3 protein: ASSLTIQGNSPLH

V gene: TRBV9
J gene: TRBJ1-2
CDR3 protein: ASSAVSPRGGAVYGYT

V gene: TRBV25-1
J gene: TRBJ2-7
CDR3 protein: ASSVGGVYEQY

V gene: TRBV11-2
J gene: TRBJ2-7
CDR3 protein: ASSLGSGMSYEQY

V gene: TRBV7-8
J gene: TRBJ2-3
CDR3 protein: ASSWLGGPGTDTQY

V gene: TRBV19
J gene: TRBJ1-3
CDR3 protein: ASSAQGLRNTIY